One and the same sample provided the 2 T cell receptor beta chains below, sequenced in a study of blood T cell repertoires in COVID-19. TCRdb's table, derived via immunoSEQ multiplex PCR, lists solely in-frame clones and lacks some. The table records under 80,000 clones, roughly 80% of them present only once. The sequencing input was peripheral blood. The origin of the receptors is a man older than 75 with acute or convalescent COVID-19.

The chain uses TRBV4-3 and TRBJ2-2; tentative D call: TRBD2 (6 bases). The CDR3 spans 16 residues. Trimming pared 0 bases from V and 6 bases from J, leaving 14 bases between. Looked up from germline, CDR1 is LGHNA and CDR2 is YSLEER. The CDR3 loop reads CASSQDRGIVAGELFF. The CDR3 bases are TGCGCCAGCAGCCAAGATCGGGGGATCGTTGCCGGGGAGCTGTTTTTT.

The chain carries TRBV12-5 and TRBJ1-1; tentatively, D is TRBD1 (6 bases). V lost 5 bases and J 3 bases, leaving 10 bases between the germline ends. There are 13 residues in the CDR3. Germline assignment: CDR1 LGHNT and CDR2 FRNRAP. Here the CDR3 DNA reads TGTGCTAGTGGTACCAACAGGGACACTGAAGCTTTCTTT. Its protein is CASGTNRDTEAFF.